This T cell receptor beta chain is from a study of glioma-infiltrating T cells after dendritic cell vaccination. Sequenced by immunoSEQ multiplex PCR; TCRdb stores in-frame clones only, minus some. The sample includes roughly 80,000 clones, about 87% of them seen just once. Looked up from germline, CDR1 is SGHAT and CDR2 is FQNNGV. Germline trimming cut 0 bases from V and 7 bases from J; bases unmatched to any gene: 3. This CDR3 has 15 amino acids. Material: blood, obtained before dendritic cell vaccination. The chain recombines TRBV11-2 with TRBJ2-2, with 9 positions matching TRBD1. The sequence came from a human donor with glioblastoma. The CDR3 region has the DNA TGTGCCAGCAGCTTAGAAGGGACAGGGAACGGGGAGCTGTTTTTT. This translates into CASSLEGTGNGELFF.